The rows below give T cell receptor beta chains drawn from one sample of a study of cytomegalovirus exposure and HLA in healthy donors. The method was immunoSEQ multiplex PCR; TCRdb's version includes in-frame clones alone and lacks a portion of them. Altogether hundreds of thousands of clones are present, more than 55% being singletons, with the ten largest covering approximately 2.5%. Sequenced input: PBMCs. The receptors come from a female donor in good health and CMV-seronegative. CDR3s include the opening cysteine and the closing phenylalanine or tryptophan. Fields, in order: J gene, V gene, CDR3 protein.

TRBJ2-1	TRBV5-4	CASSLTGGNEQFF
TRBJ2-1	TRBV18	CASSPGLVDGNEQFF
TRBJ1-2	TRBV14	CASSQEDRDGRGYTF
TRBJ2-5	TRBV12-5	CASGWTLAGGGGETQYF
TRBJ2-4	TRBV28	CASSSHRTAQLAKNIQYF
TRBJ2-5	TRBV7-3	CASSLWTRGTQETQYF
TRBJ1-2	TRBV7-8	CASSEDLYGYTF
TRBJ1-3	TRBV29-1	CSAQSGEGNTIYF
TRBJ1-1	TRBV5-1	CASSLGEGTEAFF
TRBJ2-7	TRBV6-5	CASSYRTSYEQYF
TRBJ1-5	TRBV5-5	CASSLDMNNQPQHF
TRBJ2-7	TRBV5-1	CASSSSPGEGSYEQYF
TRBJ2-1	TRBV27	CASSPGLTDNEQFF
TRBJ2-7	TRBV5-1	CASSQTTGTGVGEQYF
TRBJ2-1	TRBV12-5	CASGTGDEQFF
TRBJ1-2	TRBV7-2	CASNILNYGYTF